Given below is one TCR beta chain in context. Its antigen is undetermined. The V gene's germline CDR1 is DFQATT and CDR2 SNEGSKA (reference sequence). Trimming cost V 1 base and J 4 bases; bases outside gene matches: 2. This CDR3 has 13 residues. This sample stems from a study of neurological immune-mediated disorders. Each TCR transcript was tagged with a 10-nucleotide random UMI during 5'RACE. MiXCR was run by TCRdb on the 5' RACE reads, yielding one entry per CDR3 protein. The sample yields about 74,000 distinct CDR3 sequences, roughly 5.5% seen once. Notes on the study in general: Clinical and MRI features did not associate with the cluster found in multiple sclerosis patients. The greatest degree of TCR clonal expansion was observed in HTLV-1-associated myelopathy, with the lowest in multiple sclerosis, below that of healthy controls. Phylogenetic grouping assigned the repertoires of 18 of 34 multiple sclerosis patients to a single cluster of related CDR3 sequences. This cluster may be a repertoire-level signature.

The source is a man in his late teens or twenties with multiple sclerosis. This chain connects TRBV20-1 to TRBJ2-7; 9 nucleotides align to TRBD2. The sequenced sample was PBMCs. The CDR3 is CSARVAGVYEQYF. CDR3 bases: TGCAGTGCTAGAGTAGCGGGAGTATACGAGCAGTACTTC.